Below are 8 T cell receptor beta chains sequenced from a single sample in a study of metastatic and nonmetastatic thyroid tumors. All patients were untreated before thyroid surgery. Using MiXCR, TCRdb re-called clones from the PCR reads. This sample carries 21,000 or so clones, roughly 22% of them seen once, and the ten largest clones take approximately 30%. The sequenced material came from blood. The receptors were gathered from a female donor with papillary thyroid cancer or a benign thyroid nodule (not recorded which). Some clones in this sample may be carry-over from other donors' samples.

Here the CDR3 reads CASSQPGQGFYGYTF. The CDR3 bases are TGTGCCAGCAGCCAGCCGGGACAGGGGTTCTATGGCTACACCTTC. This chain joins TRBV4-2 and TRBJ1-2; TRBD1 agrees at 10 bases. V shed 3 bases, J shed 4 bases, and the junction held 5 bases outside the gene matches. CDR1 is LGHNA and CDR2 is YNFKEQ in the germline V gene. The CDR3 runs 15 residues.

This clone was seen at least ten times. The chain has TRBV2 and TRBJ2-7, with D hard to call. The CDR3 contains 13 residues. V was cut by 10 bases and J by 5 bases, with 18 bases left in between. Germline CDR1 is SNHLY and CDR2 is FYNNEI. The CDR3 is CAMRRDPAHEQYF. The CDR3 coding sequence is TGTGCCATGCGTAGGGATCCCGCCCACGAGCAGTACTTC.

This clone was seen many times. In DNA form, the CDR3 reads TGTGCCAGCAGTTCCCCGGGGGCCCTCTCCTACGAGCAGTACTTC. Protein sequence: CASSSPGALSYEQYF. The chain combines TRBV25-1 with TRBJ2-7; D is possibly TRBD1 or TRBD2 (6 bases each). The CDR3 consists of 15 residues. Germline V gene lookup returns CDR1 MGHDK and CDR2 SYGVNS. With 5 bases removed from V and 0 bases from J, the gap between germline ends came to 14 bases.

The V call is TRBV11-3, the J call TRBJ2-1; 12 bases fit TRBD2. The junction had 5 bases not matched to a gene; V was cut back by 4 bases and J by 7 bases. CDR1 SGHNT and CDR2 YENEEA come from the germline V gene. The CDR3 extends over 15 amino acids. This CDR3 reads CASSSSGTSGNEQFF. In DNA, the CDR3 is TGTGCCAGCAGCTCCTCCGGGACTAGCGGGAATGAGCAGTTCTTC.

CDR3 region: CAWSRTGELYGYTF. CDR3 DNA: TGTGCCTGGAGTCGGACGGGAGAGCTCTATGGCTACACCTTC. The J gene is TRBJ1-2, the V gene TRBV30; D is ambiguous. With 2 bases removed from V and 4 bases from J, the gap between germline ends came to 14 bases. This CDR3 comprises 14 residues. The germline V gene has CDR1 GTSNPN and CDR2 SVGIG (reference sequence).

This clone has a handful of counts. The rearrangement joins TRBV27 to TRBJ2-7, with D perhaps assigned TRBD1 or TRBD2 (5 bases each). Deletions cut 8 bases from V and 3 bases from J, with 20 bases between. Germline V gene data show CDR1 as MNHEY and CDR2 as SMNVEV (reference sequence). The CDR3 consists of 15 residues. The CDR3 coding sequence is TGTGCCAGCCGGACCCACCGGGACCGATACTACGAGCAGTACTTC. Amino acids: CASRTHRDRYYEQYF.

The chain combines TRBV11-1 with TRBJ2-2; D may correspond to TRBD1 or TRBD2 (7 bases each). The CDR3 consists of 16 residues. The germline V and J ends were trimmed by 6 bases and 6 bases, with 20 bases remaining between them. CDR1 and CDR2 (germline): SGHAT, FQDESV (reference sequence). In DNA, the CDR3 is TGTGCCAGCAGTTCCGACAACAGGGGACTATCCGGGGAGCTGTTTTTT. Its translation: CASSSDNRGLSGELFF.

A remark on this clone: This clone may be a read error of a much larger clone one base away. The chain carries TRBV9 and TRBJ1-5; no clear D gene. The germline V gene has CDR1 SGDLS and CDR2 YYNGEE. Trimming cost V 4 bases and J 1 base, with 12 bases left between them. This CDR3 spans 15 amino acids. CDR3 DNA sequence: TGTGCCAGCAGCTTAGCCGGTCTCAGCAATCAGCCCCAGCATTTT. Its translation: CASSLAGLSNQPQHF.